This is a list of T cell receptor beta chains from one sample in a study of T cells in localized non-small cell lung cancer. This table comes from immunoSEQ multiplex PCR, and its TCRdb copy is limited to in-frame clones, with some not included. The data show around 31,000 clones, with approximately 94% seen just once and roughly 0.7% held by the top ten. The sample in question was peripheral blood, obtained before any cancer treatment. These receptors came from a woman aged 35-75 years with stage I lung adenocarcinoma. The CDR3 runs from the conserved cysteine through the conserved F or W. A D gene is named only where the DNA matches it firmly. The size entry is marked missing in some rows and otherwise reads once, few, many or a size class.

J,D,size,V,length,DNA,CDR3
TRBJ1-6,TRBD1,.,TRBV6-9,15,TGTGCCAGCAGTACTTGGGGACAGGGCAGCTCACCCCTCCACTTT,CASSTWGQGSSPLHF
TRBJ2-7,.,.,TRBV4-3,16,TGCGCCAGCAGCCAAGACAGGGCACTGGATTCCTACGAGCAGTACTTC,CASSQDRALDSYEQYF
TRBJ1-2,TRBD1,once,TRBV29-1,12,TGCAGCGGCGGGACAGACCTATATGGCTACACCTTC,CSGGTDLYGYTF
TRBJ1-1,.,.,TRBV19,13,TGTGCCAGTAGCCGCGGGGTTAATATTGAAGCTTTCTTT,CASSRGVNIEAFF
TRBJ1-4,.,.,TRBV18,13,TGTGCCAGCTCACCACCGGGCGCCGAAAAACTGTTTTTT,CASSPPGAEKLFF
TRBJ2-3,.,.,TRBV5-6,15,TGTGCCAGCAGCCCAGGCTGGCCAGGCACAGATACGCAGTATTTT,CASSPGWPGTDTQYF
TRBJ2-5,.,.,TRBV7-2,14,TGTGCCAGCAGCCTTGACAGGTACCTTTGGGAGCAGTACTTC,CASSLDRYLWEQYF
TRBJ2-7,TRBD1,few,TRBV5-5,13,TGTGCCAGCAGTCTTGGCATGACAGGGGAGCAGTACTTC,CASSLGMTGEQYF
TRBJ2-3,.,once,TRBV10-1,12,TGCGCCAGCAGTGATCGGGGGCATACGCAGTATTTT,CASSDRGHTQYF
TRBJ2-4,.,.,TRBV19,15,TGTGCCAGTAGTATCCCCAGAAGCGCCAAAAACATTCAGTACTTC,CASSIPRSAKNIQYF
TRBJ1-5,TRBD1,.,TRBV28,16,TGTGCCAGCAGTCCCGGGACAGGTAGGGGCAATCAGCCCCAGCATTTT,CASSPGTGRGNQPQHF
TRBJ1-6,TRBD1,few,TRBV27,18,TGTGCCAGCAGTTTCGCCCCGGGACAGGGGGCCGATAATTCACCCCTCCACTTT,CASSFAPGQGADNSPLHF
TRBJ1-2,.,.,TRBV6-5,14,TGTGCCAGCAGCCTCGGGGGGGGCGTCTATGGCTACACCTTC,CASSLGGGVYGYTF
TRBJ2-3,TRBD2,.,TRBV11-2,14,TGTGCCAGCAGCATTAGCGGGAGGGGAGATACGCAGTATTTT,CASSISGRGDTQYF
TRBJ1-6,.,.,TRBV19,12,TGTGCCAGTAGTACACGAGGCTCACCCCTCCACTTT,CASSTRGSPLHF
TRBJ1-5,.,.,TRBV7-8,14,TGTGCCAGCAGCCGTCAGGGTAGCAATCAGCCCCAGCATTTT,CASSRQGSNQPQHF
TRBJ1-1,.,once,TRBV2,13,TGTGCCAGCAATGTTTTTTCGAACACTGAAGCTTTCTTT,CASNVFSNTEAFF
TRBJ1-2,.,.,TRBV27,13,TGTGCCAGCAGTTTTTCAAACAACTATGGCTACACCTTC,CASSFSNNYGYTF
TRBJ2-1,.,.,TRBV19,13,TGTGCCAGTACCCCGGACATTTACAATGAGCAGTTCTTC,CASTPDIYNEQFF
TRBJ1-2,TRBD1,.,TRBV5-5,14,TGTGCCAGCAGCGCCGAAGGACAGGGAGACGGCTACACCTTC,CASSAEGQGDGYTF
TRBJ1-4,TRBD1,.,TRBV18,16,TGTGCCAGCTCACTAGGACAGGGGGCCATCAATGAAAAACTGTTTTTT,CASSLGQGAINEKLFF
TRBJ1-6,.,once,TRBV12-5,15,TGTGCTAGTGCACCCGGTCAGGGGTATAATTCACCCCTCCACTTT,CASAPGQGYNSPLHF
TRBJ1-1,.,few,TRBV27,13,TGTGCCAGCAGTTTATTCGCCCACACTGAAGCTTTCTTT,CASSLFAHTEAFF
TRBJ2-5,.,.,TRBV7-8,13,TGTGCCAGCAGCTTAGATCAGGGGCGGACCCAGTACTTC,CASSLDQGRTQYF
TRBJ1-5,.,.,TRBV2,15,TGTGCCAGCAGTGACGGGCAGAGCTATAATCAGCCCCAGCATTTT,CASSDGQSYNQPQHF
TRBJ2-1,.,.,TRBV25-1,16,TGTGCCAGCAGTGAAAACAGAGCTGACTCCTACAATGAGCAGTTCTTC,CASSENRADSYNEQFF
TRBJ1-1,.,.,TRBV7-9,15,TGTGCCAGCAGCTTAGTACAGGCCGCGGGGACTGAAGCTTTCTTT,CASSLVQAAGTEAFF
TRBJ2-1,.,.,TRBV20-1,11,TGCAGTGCTAGAGCCCAGCTTGAGCAGTTCTTC,CSARAQLEQFF
TRBJ1-2,TRBD1,.,TRBV5-4,17,TGTGCCAGCAGGGACGGACAGGGGGCATGGGGGGACTATGGCTACACCTTC,CASRDGQGAWGDYGYTF
TRBJ1-2,.,.,TRBV28,15,TGTGCCAGCAGTTTATCTTCGGGGGGTTCCTATGGCTACACCTTC,CASSLSSGGSYGYTF
TRBJ2-3,.,.,TRBV2,16,TGTGCCAGCAGTGGGTGGGGTGTTTTGGGAACAGATACGCAGTATTTT,CASSGWGVLGTDTQYF
TRBJ2-3,TRBD1,.,TRBV5-6,13,TGTGCCAGCAGACACAGGGGCGGCGATACGCAGTATTTT,CASRHRGGDTQYF
TRBJ1-5,.,.,TRBV20-1,11,TGCAGTGCTGGTGGCAATCGGCCCCAGCATTTT,CSAGGNRPQHF
TRBJ1-1,.,.,TRBV28,13,TGTGCCAGCAGAGGAGAGTTGAACACTGAAGCTTTCTTT,CASRGELNTEAFF
TRBJ2-5,TRBD1,once,TRBV18,16,TGTGCCAGCTCACCACCTTCAGGGGGCCACCAAGAGACCCAGTACTTC,CASSPPSGGHQETQYF
TRBJ2-1,.,.,TRBV2,12,TGTGCCAGCAGTACTCGTCGGGCCCCGCCGCTCTTC,CASSTRRAPPLF
TRBJ2-1,TRBD2,.,TRBV9,12,TGTGCCAGCAGCACGACTAGCGGTGAGCAGTTCTTC,CASSTTSGEQFF
TRBJ2-4,TRBD1,.,TRBV4-3,18,TGCGCCAGCAGCCAAGGGACAGGGGCCGTGGGAGCCAAAAACATTCAGTACTTC,CASSQGTGAVGAKNIQYF
TRBJ2-1,.,.,TRBV5-5,12,TGTGCCAGCACCCGGGAACCGAATGAGCAGTTCTTC,CASTREPNEQFF